The rows below give T cell receptor beta chains drawn from one sample of a study of cytomegalovirus exposure and HLA in healthy donors. Sequenced by immunoSEQ multiplex PCR; TCRdb stores in-frame clones only, minus some. The sample lists 180,000 or so clones; approximately 86% were seen once. The sample taken for sequencing was PBMCs. These TCRs come from a man aged 18 to 30 in good health and CMV-seropositive. The CDR3 runs from the conserved cysteine through the conserved F or W.

v_gene	j_gene	CDR3aa
TRBV5-1	TRBJ1-5	CASSPRPGGLDQPQHF
TRBV5-1	TRBJ2-1	CASSELAGDNEQFF
TRBV5-1	TRBJ2-5	CASSLASGGGETQYF
TRBV9	TRBJ2-5	CASSEGDADETQYF
TRBV28	TRBJ1-1	CASSLAPGEAFF
TRBV6-5	TRBJ1-5	CASSSLRDQPQHF
TRBV12-5	TRBJ2-3	CASGLGLDTDTQYF
TRBV27	TRBJ2-1	CASAFETGVNEQFF
TRBV11-2	TRBJ2-7	CASSLGTGLDEQYF
TRBV7-8	TRBJ2-7	CASSSDRLYEQYF
TRBV19	TRBJ1-6	CASLSGGNSPLHF
TRBV4-3	TRBJ2-1	CASSQYPGTGNNEQFF
TRBV10-3	TRBJ1-3	CAILSGNTIYF